The sequence of this T cell receptor (beta chain) was determined in a study of identical twins (dated by TCRdb to the mid-2010s). The study in broad terms: TCR alpha and beta repertoires from monozygotic twins, unrelated adults of various ages and cord blood were deep-sequenced to test whether fetal clonotypes persist. Replicate twin experiments were performed at different times using different library preparation protocols to rule out contamination.

Library preparation employed 5' RACE. Sequencer: Illumina HiSeq 2000. A universal primer binding site was introduced by template switching, and a unique molecular identifier was present in the final cDNA, enabling accurate counting of TCR cDNA molecules. First-strand cDNA for TCR alpha and beta chains was synthesized from specific primers in the conserved constant-segment region. To control for contamination, every cDNA library was double barcoded, receiving both a SMART-Mk sample barcode and Illumina barcodes. TruSeq adapter sequences and Illumina sample barcodes were added in two successive PCR steps. TCR alpha and beta cDNA libraries were sequenced on the Illumina HiSeq platform with custom primers. The published analysis was carried out like this. Unique molecular identifiers were extracted from raw reads with MiGEC, and CDR3 positions were determined with MiXCR. For each individual, recombination models were inferred using an EM algorithm with the repgenHMM and IGoR tools. Shared clonotype analysis was performed with the tcR package in R, normalizing sharing by the product of cloneset sizes. To study raw recombination free of thymic and clonal selection effects, out-of-frame nonproductive sequences were analyzed. The raw public reads went through TCRdb reprocessing: fastp at Q25, MiXCR clone calling, in-frame beta chains kept. Each CDR3 protein appears once, grouped with its most common genes and DNA. In this record, the V and J calls reflect TCRdb's handling and not the investigators' own analysis. Counted in this sample were some 200,000 distinct CDR3 sequences; 7.5% of them appeared once. Jointly, the top ten make up around 2.1% of the sample.

Only healthy Caucasian donors were included. Three pairs of female monozygotic twins, all aged about 18 to 29 years, made up the twin cohort. Using Miltenyi CD45RO+ enrichment and human naive T-cell isolation kits, memory (CD45RO+) and naive T cells were isolated from PBMC. Broad study findings and their caveats: Invariant T cells such as MAIT and iNKT could partly confound zero-insertion analyses, although diverse VJ usage argued against such confounding for most clonotypes. Because the same donors could not be followed over many years, the conclusions depended on cross-sectional statistical analysis. Fewer insertions were carried by abundant cord blood beta clonotypes; a weaker similar trend was observed in young adult naive repertoires, while no such trend was observed in memory repertoires. The excess sharing between twins in beta out-of-frame sequences was weaker because fewer shared sequences reduced the signal-to-noise ratio. In monozygotic twins, recombination models systematically underestimated out-of-frame TCR alpha sharing, but the models matched the sharing seen between unrelated individuals. Compared with coincidental sharing between unrelated individuals, out-of-frame TCR alpha sequences shared between twins showed an excess of sequences with low generation probability.

A remark on this clonotype: Its antigen is unknown. Base qualities are not provided; no much larger clone lies one nucleotide away.

CDR1 and CDR2 are drawn from the germline V gene (reference sequence): SEHNR, FQNEAQ. The CDR3 starts with the cysteine, ends with the phenylalanine, and has 15 residues. Solely the CDR3 DNA is kept, with 45 bases framed from the first base. V was cut back by 6 bases and J by 10 bases, leaving a gap of 22 bases between them. These data are also associated with another study on yellow fever vaccine responses in identical twins. As the second publication notes: According to the authors, the vaccine-induced T cell response in identical twins seemed to be partly convergent and partly specific to each individual. The study precisely tracked vaccine-responding T cell clones in identical twins.

The sequence links TRBV7-9 to TRBJ2-1, with the D call perhaps TRBD1 or TRBD2, each one matching 7 bases. This TCR came from a woman aged 18-29 years in good health. The sequencing input was memory (CD45RO+) T cells sorted from blood. The cell subset or site tag for this specimen amounts to: CD45RO+ enriched T cells. Here is the DNA: TGTGCCAGCAGGACAGGGCGTCGGGGGGCGCACGAGCAGTTCTTC. It specifies CASRTGRRGAHEQFF.